This T cell receptor (beta chain) stems from a study of blood T cells in healthy people across ages. Primers used in a second PCR of about 6 to 11 cycles were a sample-barcoded 5' primer and a J-beta primer mix. A template-switch adaptor that had 12 random nucleotides put a tag on each cDNA molecule. One entry per CDR3 protein, called by TCRdb with MiXCR from the 5' RACE reads. The data contain approximately 690,000 distinct CDR3 sequences, approximately 40% of them singletons. In regard to this clonotype: Its antigen is currently unknown.

Findings of the study overall: A greater number of naive CD4+ cells and higher diversity distinguished long-lived donors from aged donors. PBMCs went unsorted, and a conclusive naive versus antigen-experienced comparison was therefore prevented.

The sample consisted of blood. The receptor was derived from an elderly man in good health.

The CDR3 DNA reads TGTGCCAGCAGCAGGGACAGGTTTATGAACACTGAAGCTTTCTTT. Translating gives CASSRDRFMNTEAFF. V gene TRBV5-8 combines with J gene TRBJ1-1, with TRBD1 matching over 8 bases. The germline gives CDR1 SGHTS, CDR2 YDEGEE. This CDR3 is 15 amino acids long. The ends lost 4 bases at V and 0 bases at J; junction bases unmatched: 5.